The T cell receptor (beta chain) described here comes from a study of T cells after yellow fever vaccination. Study as a whole: Preparing low-cell-number fractions relied on SMART-Seq v4 Ultra Low Input.

A single record per CDR3 protein comes from TCRdb applying MiXCR to the 5' RACE reads. Of hundreds of thousands of distinct CDR3 sequences listed, approximately 13% are singletons. Germline CDR1 is LGHNA and CDR2 is YSLEER. The V segment lost 4 bases and the J segment 8 bases; nucleotides outside the gene matches: 7. This CDR3 contains 14 residues. Only a few counts were recorded for this clonotype. The J gene is TRBJ2-1, the V gene TRBV4-3; TRBD2 aligns across 8 bases. The source material was PBMCs, sampled on the day of the yellow fever booster vaccination. This receptor was identified in a man between 25 and 39 years old who received the YFV17D yellow fever vaccine. The CDR3 region is CASSRISGSDEQFF. The DNA for the CDR3 is TGCGCCAGCAGCCGGATAAGCGGGAGCGATGAGCAGTTCTTC.